Listed below are T cell receptor beta chains from one sample, sequenced in a study of cytomegalovirus exposure and HLA in healthy donors. Measured with immunoSEQ multiplex PCR; TCRdb has only the in-frame clones, and not every one. The data show under 120,000 clones, roughly 78% seen once. What was sequenced was PBMCs. The source is a middle-aged woman in good health and CMV-seronegative. Both conserved end residues are part of each CDR3. D genes are given only for firm matches. The size entry is marked missing in some rows and otherwise reads once, few, many or a size class.

clone size | J gene | V gene | D gene | CDR3 protein | CDR3 DNA
- | TRBJ1-4 | TRBV2 | TRBD1 | CASRLDRGNEKLFF | TGTGCCAGCAGGTTGGACAGGGGTAATGAAAAACTGTTTTTT
- | TRBJ2-2 | TRBV7-2 | - | CASSWRGPGGGELFF | TGTGCCAGCAGTTGGAGGGGGCCCGGGGGCGGGGAGCTGTTTTTT
- | TRBJ1-5 | TRBV19 | TRBD1 | CASSISETGAHQPQHF | TGTGCCAGTAGTATCTCCGAGACAGGGGCACATCAGCCCCAGCATTTT
- | TRBJ2-7 | TRBV4-3 | - | CASSQDLGLVLPEQYF | TGCGCCAGCAGCCAAGATCTGGGTCTAGTTTTGCCCGAGCAGTACTTC
- | TRBJ1-2 | TRBV9 | - | CASTGGAGVEGYGYTF | TGTGCCAGCACTGGTGGGGCAGGGGTGGAAGGCTATGGCTACACCTTC
- | TRBJ2-5 | TRBV7-9 | - | CASSFSETQYF | TGTGCCAGCAGCTTCAGTGAGACCCAGTACTTC
once | TRBJ2-7 | TRBV11-2 | - | CASSYSPLNYEQYF | TGTGCCAGCAGCTACTCACCCTTGAACTACGAGCAGTACTTC
- | TRBJ2-3 | TRBV7-6 | TRBD2 | CASSLNPSGSGDTQYF | TGTGCCAGCAGTCTTAATCCTAGCGGGAGTGGGGATACGCAGTATTTT
- | TRBJ2-3 | TRBV6-6 | TRBD1 | CASSLDRGEDTQYF | TGTGCCAGCAGCCTGGACAGGGGGGAAGATACGCAGTATTTT
once | TRBJ2-7 | TRBV7-2 | TRBD1 | CASSRGTGGVYEQYF | TGTGCCAGCAGCCGGGGGACAGGGGGCGTCTACGAGCAGTACTTC
- | TRBJ1-5 | TRBV7-2 | - | CASSLTGHNNQPQHF | TGTGCCAGCAGCTTAACCGGACACAACAATCAGCCCCAGCATTTT
- | TRBJ2-5 | TRBV20-1 | - | CSARDRETQYF | TGCAGTGCTAGAGATCGGGAGACCCAGTACTTC
- | TRBJ1-6 | TRBV30 | - | CAWSTGQRRYNF | TGTGCCTGGAGTACCGGACAGAGAAGGTACAACTTT
- | TRBJ2-5 | TRBV2 | - | CASSEMRGREETQYF | TGTGCCAGCAGTGAAATGCGGGGTAGAGAAGAGACCCAGTACTTC
- | TRBJ2-3 | TRBV15 | - | CATSRAGGTDTQYF | TGTGCCACCAGCAGAGCGGGAGGCACAGATACGCAGTATTTT
- | TRBJ2-5 | TRBV19 | - | CASSADWQETQYF | TGTGCCAGTAGTGCCGACTGGCAAGAGACCCAGTACTTC
- | TRBJ1-4 | TRBV18 | TRBD1 | CASSPPGTGNEKLFF | TGTGCCAGCTCACCCCCAGGGACAGGGAATGAAAAACTGTTTTTT
- | TRBJ1-5 | TRBV19 | TRBD1 | CASSGTGGNQPQHF | TGTGCCAGTAGTGGGACAGGGGGGAATCAGCCCCAGCATTTT
once | TRBJ1-1 | TRBV2 | TRBD1 | CASAGQGISEAFF | TGTGCCAGCGCCGGACAGGGTATATCTGAAGCTTTCTTT
- | TRBJ1-1 | TRBV18 | - | CASSPPDSMNTEAFF | TGTGCCAGCTCACCACCCGACAGTATGAACACTGAAGCTTTCTTT
- | TRBJ2-5 | TRBV27 | TRBD1 | CASSLVRQGSRETQYF | TGTGCCAGCAGTTTAGTCCGACAGGGTAGCCGGGAGACCCAGTACTTC
- | TRBJ2-1 | TRBV2 | TRBD1 | CASRGDRGYNEQFF | TGTGCCAGCCGGGGGGACAGGGGCTACAATGAGCAGTTCTTC
- | TRBJ2-3 | TRBV28 | - | CASGGAADTQYF | TGTGCCAGCGGGGGGGCAGCAGATACGCAGTATTTT
- | TRBJ2-4 | TRBV18 | TRBD1 | CASSQTGVVDIQYF | TGTGCCAGCTCACAGACAGGGGTTGTTGACATTCAGTACTTC
- | TRBJ2-7 | TRBV5-6 | - | CASSLNGYSSYEQYF | TGTGCCAGCAGCTTGAATGGATACAGCTCCTACGAGCAGTACTTC
- | TRBJ2-3 | TRBV10-3 | - | CATWGVRGTDTQYF | TGTGCCACCTGGGGGGTACGGGGCACAGATACGCAGTATTTT
- | TRBJ2-2 | TRBV11-3 | - | CASSLDRTSSTGELFF | TGTGCCAGCAGCTTAGATAGAACTAGCAGCACCGGGGAGCTGTTTTTT
- | TRBJ2-4 | TRBV19 | TRBD2 | CASKPGEGKNIQYF | TGTGCCAGTAAACCCGGGGAGGGCAAAAACATTCAGTACTTC
- | TRBJ2-1 | TRBV29-1 | TRBD2 | CSVLGLAASYNEQFF | TGCAGCGTTTTGGGACTAGCGGCCTCCTACAATGAGCAGTTCTTC
once | TRBJ1-6 | TRBV7-8 | TRBD1 | CASSSGGDSYNSPLHF | TGTGCCAGCAGCTCAGGGGGAGACTCCTATAATTCACCCCTCCACTTT
- | TRBJ1-2 | TRBV29-1 | TRBD1 | CSVRQGAYVGVTF | TGCAGCGTCCGACAGGGGGCTTATGTTGGGGTCACCTTC
- | TRBJ1-4 | TRBV29-1 | - | CSAGQTTNEKLFF | TGCAGCGCCGGACAGACAACTAATGAAAAACTGTTTTTT
few | TRBJ2-2 | TRBV18 | - | CASSPLYIPQTGELFF | TGTGCCAGCTCACCTCTATACATTCCACAGACCGGGGAGCTGTTTTTT
once | TRBJ2-5 | TRBV6-6 | - | CASSQSLANQETQYF | TGTGCCAGCAGCCAGTCTCTAGCGAACCAAGAGACCCAGTACTTC
- | TRBJ1-2 | TRBV10-3 | TRBD1 | CAISGTGGEGYTF | TGTGCCATCAGTGGGACAGGGGGCGAAGGCTACACCTTC
- | TRBJ2-7 | TRBV7-2 | - | CASSLRVQGYEQYF | TGTGCCAGCAGCTTAAGGGTACAGGGCTACGAGCAGTACTTC
- | TRBJ1-1 | TRBV18 | - | CASSPPYGRATPFF | TGTGCCAGCTCACCACCGTATGGCAGGGCGACCCCTTTCTTT
- | TRBJ1-2 | TRBV11-2 | TRBD1 | CASSPGQGAYGYTF | TGTGCCAGCAGCCCTGGACAGGGGGCCTATGGCTACACCTTC
- | TRBJ2-1 | TRBV2 | - | CASSEQAYNEQFF | TGTGCCAGCAGTGAACAGGCCTACAATGAGCAGTTCTTC
- | TRBJ2-7 | TRBV25-1 | TRBD2 | CASSAPSGEGSEQYF | TGTGCCAGCAGTGCCCCCTCGGGGGAGGGGAGCGAGCAGTACTTC
once | TRBJ1-5 | TRBV6-1 | TRBD1 | CASTGQGPNQPQHF | TGTGCCAGCACCGGACAGGGCCCCAATCAGCCCCAGCATTTT
- | TRBJ1-1 | TRBV6-6 | TRBD1 | CASNPGQGLMNTEAFF | TGTGCCAGCAACCCGGGACAGGGACTAATGAACACTGAAGCTTTCTTT
- | TRBJ1-4 | TRBV5-1 | - | CASSLEAENEKLFF | TGCGCCAGCAGCTTGGAGGCGGAAAATGAAAAACTGTTTTTT
- | TRBJ1-1 | TRBV7-2 | - | CASIDDSYMNTEAFF | TGTGCCAGCATCGACGACAGCTACATGAACACTGAAGCTTTCTTT
- | TRBJ1-2 | TRBV27 | TRBD1 | CAIRTGGNGYTF | TGTGCCATTCGGACAGGGGGAAATGGCTACACCTTC
- | TRBJ1-4 | TRBV27 | - | CASSTRWSLNEKLFF | TGTGCCAGCAGCACCCGGTGGAGCCTTAATGAAAAACTGTTTTTT
- | TRBJ2-1 | TRBV30 | TRBD2 | CAWSVGLASDNEQFF | TGTGCCTGGAGTGTCGGACTAGCGTCTGACAATGAGCAGTTCTTC
once | TRBJ1-5 | TRBV19 | - | CASKRQNDQPQHF | TGTGCCAGTAAGCGGCAGAATGATCAGCCCCAGCATTTT
few | TRBJ1-1 | TRBV28 | TRBD1 | CASSLRTGGFVRTEAFF | TGTGCCAGCAGTCTGCGGACAGGGGGCTTTGTTAGGACTGAAGCTTTCTTT
- | TRBJ1-5 | TRBV6-1 | - | CASSDQVHSNQPQHF | TGTGCCAGCAGTGATCAGGTGCATAGCAATCAGCCCCAGCATTTT
- | TRBJ2-1 | TRBV7-6 | TRBD1 | CASSLVTGDGNEQFF | TGTGCCAGCAGCTTAGTAACAGGGGATGGCAATGAGCAGTTCTTC
once | TRBJ2-2 | TRBV4-3 | TRBD1 | CASSQGDRAANTGELFF | TGCGCCAGCAGCCAGGGGGACAGGGCGGCGAACACCGGGGAGCTGTTTTTT
- | TRBJ1-2 | TRBV5-1 | - | CASSLDRAYGYTF | TGCGCCAGCAGCTTGGACAGGGCTTATGGCTACACCTTC
- | TRBJ1-5 | TRBV25-1 | TRBD1 | CASSNRGTVQPQHF | TGTGCCAGCAGTAACAGGGGGACCGTCCAGCCCCAGCATTTT